Sequencing of this TCR beta chain was carried out in a study of cytomegalovirus exposure and HLA in healthy donors. Findings and caveats of the study: As a later analysis showed, a missense DCLRE1C variant was linked to trimming of TCR beta V- and J-genes. The study reported that TCR beta sequences accurately predicted HLA-A and HLA-B alleles in most subjects. High sensitivity and specificity were reportedly achieved when the classifier diagnosed cytomegalovirus status.

The PCR employed 60 Vbeta primers together with 13 Jbeta primers. Profiled with immunoSEQ multiplex PCR; TCRdb holds only in-frame clones, not every one. The table lists roughly 92,000 clones, 75% to 85% of them singletons. The germline V gene has CDR1 SGHTA and CDR2 FQGTGA. Trimming shortened V by 1 base and J by 3 bases, and 9 bases separated the two germline ends. The CDR3 has 14 residues. Concerning this clone: Its matching antigen is unknown.

The sequencing sample was made of PBMCs. The clonotype originates from a man aged 45-60 years in good health and CMV-seropositive. The gene calls are TRBV7-3 and TRBJ1-1; tentative D call: TRBD1 (5 bases). The CDR3 DNA sequence: TGTGCCAGCAGCTTAAGGGGGGGATACACTGAAGCTTTCTTT. It translates to CASSLRGGYTEAFF. The whole variable domain, filled in from reference TRBV7-3 and TRBJ1-1, reads GAGVSQTPSNKVTEKGKYVELRCDPISGHTALYWYRQSLGQGPEFLIYFQGTGAADDSGLPNDRFFAVRPEGSVSTLKIQRTERGDSAVYLCASSLRGGYTEAFFGQGTRLTVV.